This TCR beta chain was observed in a study of blood T cell repertoires in COVID-19. About the research overall: PBMCs, B-cell-depleted T cells, or T cells provided the cDNA or gDNA that made up the material.

Germline CDR1 reads LNHDA; CDR2 reads SQIVND (reference sequence). The CDR3 runs 16 residues. The V end lost 4 bases, the J end lost 3 bases, and 16 bases lay between the germline ends. The assay was immunoSEQ multiplex PCR, and TCRdb's table has in-frame clones only and misses some. The sample has approximately 440,000 clones; approximately 88% are singletons. The TCR comes from a woman between 50 and 59 years old with COVID-19, enrolled during active disease. Sequences were obtained from peripheral blood. This sequence joins TRBV19 and TRBJ1-5; no firm D call. Here the CDR3 reads CASSKENRLINQPQHF. The CDR3 bases are TGTGCCAGTAGTAAGGAGAACCGACTTATCAATCAGCCCCAGCATTTT.